Listed below are T cell receptor beta chains from one sample, sequenced in a study of cytomegalovirus exposure and HLA in healthy donors. The table came from immunoSEQ multiplex PCR; TCRdb's copy has only in-frame clones and leaves some out. The table lists about 140,000 clones, under 70% of them singletons, with over 9.5% in the top ten. Material for sequencing was PBMCs. The receptors derive from a young man in good health and CMV-seropositive. Each CDR3 is given with its conserved first and last residue. D genes are given only for firm matches. Clone size is stated in some rows and not others, as once, few, many or a class when expanded.

D: TRBD2; size: -; V: TRBV13; J: TRBJ2-7; DNA: TGTGCCAGCAGCCCGCGGACTAGCGCGGCCGAGCAGTACTTC; CDR3: CASSPRTSAAEQYF
D: TRBD2; size: -; V: TRBV6-1; J: TRBJ2-2; DNA: TGTGCCAGCCAAAAAGCGGGAGGCACCGGGGAGCTGTTTTTT; CDR3: CASQKAGGTGELFF
D: -; size: few; V: TRBV10-3; J: TRBJ1-1; DNA: TGTGCCATCAGCCGAGCGGGCACTGAAGCTTTCTTT; CDR3: CAISRAGTEAFF
D: TRBD2; size: -; V: TRBV6-5; J: TRBJ2-1; DNA: TGTGCCAGCAGGGCGGGGGGGGCGGGGTACAATGAGCAGTTCTTC; CDR3: CASRAGGAGYNEQFF
D: -; size: few; V: TRBV7-8; J: TRBJ1-2; DNA: TGTGCCAGCAGCTCTTCGGGAGAGAGCTATGGCTACACCTTC; CDR3: CASSSSGESYGYTF
D: TRBD2; size: -; V: TRBV19; J: TRBJ2-7; DNA: TGTGCCAGTAGTATAGGGTGGACTAGCGCTGTCTACGAGCAGTACTTC; CDR3: CASSIGWTSAVYEQYF
D: TRBD2; size: -; V: TRBV9; J: TRBJ2-7; DNA: TGTGCCAGCAGCGATAGCGGGACCTACGAGCAGTACTTC; CDR3: CASSDSGTYEQYF
D: -; size: -; V: TRBV27; J: TRBJ2-5; DNA: TGTGCCAGCAGTTTATCGGGACACCCAAGGGACCAGTACTTC; CDR3: CASSLSGHPRDQYF
D: -; size: -; V: TRBV2; J: TRBJ1-4; DNA: TGTGCCAGCAGTGCGTCGGGCCAGGGGAATGAAAAACTGTTTTTT; CDR3: CASSASGQGNEKLFF
D: TRBD2; size: -; V: TRBV5-1; J: TRBJ2-2; DNA: TGCGCCAGCAGCTTGGTGTTAGCGGGAGATGTCACCGGGGAGCTGTTTTTT; CDR3: CASSLVLAGDVTGELFF